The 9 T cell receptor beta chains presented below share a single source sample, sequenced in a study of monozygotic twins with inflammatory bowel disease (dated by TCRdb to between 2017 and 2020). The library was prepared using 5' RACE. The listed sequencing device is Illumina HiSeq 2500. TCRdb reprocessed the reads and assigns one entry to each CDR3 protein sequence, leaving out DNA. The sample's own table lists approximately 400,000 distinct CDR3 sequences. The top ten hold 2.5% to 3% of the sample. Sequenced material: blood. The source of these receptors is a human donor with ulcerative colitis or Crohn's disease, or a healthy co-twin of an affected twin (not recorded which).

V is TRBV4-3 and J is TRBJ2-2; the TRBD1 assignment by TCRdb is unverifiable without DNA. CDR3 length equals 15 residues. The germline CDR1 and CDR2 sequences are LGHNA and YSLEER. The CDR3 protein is CASSQGQENTGELFF.

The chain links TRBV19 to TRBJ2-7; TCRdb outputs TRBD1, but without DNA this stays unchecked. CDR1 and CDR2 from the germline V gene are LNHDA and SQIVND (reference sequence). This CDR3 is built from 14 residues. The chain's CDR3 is CASSTRPGVYEQYF.

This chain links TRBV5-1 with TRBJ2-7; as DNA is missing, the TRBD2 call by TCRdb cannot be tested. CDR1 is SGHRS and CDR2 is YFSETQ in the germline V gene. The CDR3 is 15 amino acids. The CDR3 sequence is CASSLGVAGTYEQYF. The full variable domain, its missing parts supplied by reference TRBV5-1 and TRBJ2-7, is KAGVTQTPRYLIKTRGQQVTLSCSPISGHRSVSWYQQTPGQGLQFLFEYFSETQRNKGNFPGRFSGRQFSNSRSEMNVSTLELGDSALYLCASSLGVAGTYEQYFGPGTRLTVT.

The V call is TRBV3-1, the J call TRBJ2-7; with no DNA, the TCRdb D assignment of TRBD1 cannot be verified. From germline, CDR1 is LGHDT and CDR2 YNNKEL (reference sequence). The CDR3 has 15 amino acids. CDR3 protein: CASSQVVGGKNEQYF.

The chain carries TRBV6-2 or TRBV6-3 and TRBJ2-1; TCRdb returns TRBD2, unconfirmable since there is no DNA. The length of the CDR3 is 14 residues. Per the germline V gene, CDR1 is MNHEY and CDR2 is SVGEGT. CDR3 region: CASSPGTSTDEQFF.

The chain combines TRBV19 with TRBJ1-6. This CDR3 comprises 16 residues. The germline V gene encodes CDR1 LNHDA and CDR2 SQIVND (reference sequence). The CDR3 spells CASSIRGVDLRSPLHF.

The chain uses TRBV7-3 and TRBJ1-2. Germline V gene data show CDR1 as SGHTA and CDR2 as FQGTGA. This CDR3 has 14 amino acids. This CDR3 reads CASSLTGSGVGYTF.

This CDR3 reads CASSQPVGASYEQYF. The rearrangement uses TRBV7-9 and TRBJ2-7; TCRdb gives TRBD1 as the D gene, but with no DNA this cannot be confirmed. This CDR3 is built from 15 residues. Per the germline V gene, CDR1 is SEHNR and CDR2 is FQNEAQ (reference sequence).

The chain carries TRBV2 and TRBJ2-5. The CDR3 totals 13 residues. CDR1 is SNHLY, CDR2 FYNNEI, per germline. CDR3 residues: CASRGYFEETQYF.